The sequence of this T cell receptor (beta chain) was determined in a study of early T cells in non-severe SARS-CoV-2 infection. Study information: Bulk RNA taken from unsorted whole blood was sequenced, leaving chains unpaired.

Unique molecular identifiers tagged individual cDNA molecules. MiXCR, run by TCRdb on the 5' RACE reads, gives a single entry per CDR3 protein. The table lists tens of thousands of distinct CDR3 sequences, about 14% of them singletons. Comments on this clonotype: Antigen: not known.

The study's findings and limits: Matching against VDJdb likely underestimated virus-specific expansions, favoring anti-spike CD8.

This CDR3 is 15 amino acids long. The V and J ends lost 0 bases and 7 bases, in that order; junction bases with no gene match: 3. CDR1 and CDR2 (germline): SGHNT, YYREEE (reference sequence). The receptor's source is an adult who was a healthcare worker with PCR-confirmed SARS-CoV-2 infection or an uninfected control (not recorded which). Sequenced input: whole blood. V gene TRBV5-4 combines with J gene TRBJ2-1; 11 bases are a match to TRBD2. In DNA, the CDR3 is TGTGCCAGCAGCTTGGAGGTAGCGGGAGGGAATGAGCAGTTCTTC. Translated, it gives CASSLEVAGGNEQFF.